This is a list of T cell receptor beta chains from one sample in a study of T cells in Graves' hyperthyroidism and ophthalmopathy. One entry per CDR3 protein results from TCRdb running MiXCR on the multiplex PCR reads. The sample gives 200,000 or so distinct CDR3 sequences, around 17% of which show up once; 40% to 65% is in the top ten. Material: blood. These receptor sequences come from a woman aged 50 to 60 with Graves' hyperthyroidism. The CDR3 runs from the conserved cysteine through the conserved F or W. Fields, in order: V gene, J gene, clone size, CDR3 length, D gene, CDR3 protein, CDR3 DNA. The D gene is left open where the match is weak. Expanded clones are given a class, and other clones once, few, many or no size at all.

TRBV7-8	TRBJ2-7	NA	13	TRBD2	CASSWGGEYEQYF	TGTGCCAGCAGCTGGGGGGGTGAATACGAGCAGTACTTC
TRBV2	TRBJ2-7	many	15	TRBD2	CASIAGGTNTYEQYF	TGTGCCAGCATAGCGGGAGGTACCAATACCTACGAGCAGTACTTC
TRBV18	TRBJ2-3	few	15	NA	CASSPSPSGTDTQYF	TGTGCCAGCTCACCATCCCCATCGGGCACAGATACGCAGTATTTT
TRBV11-2	TRBJ2-7	many	13	NA	CASSADTPYEQYF	TGTGCCAGCAGCGCAGACACCCCCTACGAGCAGTACTTC
TRBV29-1	TRBJ2-7	few	12	TRBD2	CSVGAGGYEQYF	TGCAGCGTTGGGGCGGGAGGATACGAGCAGTACTTC
TRBV11-2	TRBJ2-1	NA	15	NA	CASSLAGVKGNEQFF	TGTGCCAGCAGCTTAGCGGGAGTAAAGGGCAATGAGCAGTTCTTC
TRBV3-1	TRBJ2-1	many	14	TRBD2	CASSQDLAGAFPFF	TGTGCCAGCAGCCAAGATCTAGCGGGAGCTTTTCCGTTCTTC
TRBV27	TRBJ2-7	NA	15	NA	CASSLWGEDGYEQYF	TGTGCCAGCAGTTTGTGGGGGGAGGACGGGTACGAGCAGTACTTC
TRBV7-2	TRBJ2-6	few	17	NA	CASSLVGALSGANVLTF	TGTGCCAGCAGCTTAGTAGGGGCGCTATCTGGGGCCAACGTCCTGACTTTC
TRBV7-8	TRBJ1-1	many	14	TRBD1	CASSFRQGNTEAFF	TGTGCCAGCAGCTTTAGACAGGGGAACACTGAAGCTTTCTTT
TRBV6-2/TRBV6-3	TRBJ2-1	NA	14	NA	CATQTAQSSYEQFF	TGTGCCACTCAGACGGCTCAAAGCTCCTACGAGCAGTTCTTC
TRBV10-3	TRBJ2-7	few	14	NA	CAISKSASGGEQYF	TGTGCCATCAGTAAATCAGCATCGGGTGGCGAGCAGTACTTC
TRBV20-1	TRBJ2-3	many	15	TRBD2	CSAGPLAGITDTQYF	TGCAGTGCTGGCCCACTAGCGGGGATCACAGATACGCAGTATTTT
TRBV2	TRBJ2-1	few	15	TRBD2	CASSDASGRNYEQFF	TGTGCCAGCAGTGATGCGAGCGGGAGGAACTATGAGCAGTTCTTC
TRBV7-2	TRBJ1-1	many	16	NA	CASSLDYLKMNTEAFF	TGTGCCAGCAGCTTAGATTATCTGAAAATGAACACTGAAGCTTTCTTT
TRBV30	TRBJ1-3	many	11	NA	CAWGLGNTIYF	TGTGCCTGGGGACTGGGAAACACCATATATTTT
TRBV18	TRBJ2-5	many	18	TRBD1	CASSPMPGTGGGGETQYF	TGTGCCAGCTCACCAATGCCCGGGACAGGGGGAGGAGGAGAGACCCAGTACTTC
TRBV28	TRBJ1-1	many	16	TRBD1	CATQRRWDSKNTEAFF	TGTGCCACCCAACGAAGATGGGACAGTAAGAACACTGAAGCTTTCTTT
TRBV20-1	TRBJ2-7	few	15	TRBD2	CSARSLAGDGGEQYF	TGCAGTGCTAGATCGCTAGCGGGAGACGGTGGGGAGCAGTACTTC
TRBV12-3/TRBV12-4	TRBJ2-1	few	14	TRBD2	CASSFLAGVNEQFF	TGTGCCAGCAGTTTCCTAGCGGGGGTCAATGAGCAGTTCTTC
TRBV25-1	TRBJ1-6	NA	12	NA	CASQSSGTPLHF	TGTGCCAGCCAGAGCTCGGGAACACCCCTCCACTTT
TRBV10-3	TRBJ1-1	many	16	NA	CAISESDGLVGTEAFF	TGTGCCATCAGTGAGTCGGACGGACTCGTGGGCACTGAAGCTTTCTTT
TRBV2	TRBJ2-5	few	13	TRBD2	CAMYGLVQETQYF	TGTGCCATGTACGGACTAGTCCAAGAGACCCAGTACTTC
TRBV7-2	TRBJ2-7	NA	14	NA	CASSLGGGLYEQYF	TGTGCCAGCAGCTTAGGGGGGGGCCTGTACGAGCAGTACTTC
TRBV12-3/TRBV12-4	TRBJ2-7	many	15	TRBD1	CASSLGGQGVGEQYF	TGTGCCAGCAGTTTAGGGGGACAGGGGGTGGGGGAGCAGTACTTC
TRBV7-2	TRBJ1-4	many	15	NA	CASSLLGGMGEKLFF	TGTGCCAGCAGCCTTCTGGGAGGGATGGGTGAAAAACTGTTTTTT
TRBV27	TRBJ1-2	many	15	TRBD1	CASSSLTGWDYGYTF	TGTGCCAGCAGTTCCTTGACAGGGTGGGACTATGGCTACACCTTC
TRBV20-1	TRBJ1-1	NA	13	NA	CSARLGRWTEAFF	TGCAGTGCTAGATTGGGGAGATGGACTGAAGCTTTCTTT
TRBV7-9	TRBJ1-1	NA	16	TRBD1	CASSLALTGGDTEAFF	TGTGCCAGCAGCTTAGCCCTGACAGGGGGGGACACTGAAGCTTTCTTT
TRBV19	TRBJ2-1	few	15	TRBD2	CASRDLAGTYNEQFF	TGTGCCAGTAGGGACCTAGCGGGGACTTACAATGAGCAGTTCTTC
TRBV20-1	TRBJ2-3	many	12	NA	CSASWDADTQYF	TGCAGTGCTTCCTGGGATGCGGATACGCAGTATTTT
TRBV11-2	TRBJ2-1	many	15	NA	CASSFAQRSYNEQFF	TGTGCCAGCAGCTTTGCTCAACGCTCCTACAATGAGCAGTTCTTC